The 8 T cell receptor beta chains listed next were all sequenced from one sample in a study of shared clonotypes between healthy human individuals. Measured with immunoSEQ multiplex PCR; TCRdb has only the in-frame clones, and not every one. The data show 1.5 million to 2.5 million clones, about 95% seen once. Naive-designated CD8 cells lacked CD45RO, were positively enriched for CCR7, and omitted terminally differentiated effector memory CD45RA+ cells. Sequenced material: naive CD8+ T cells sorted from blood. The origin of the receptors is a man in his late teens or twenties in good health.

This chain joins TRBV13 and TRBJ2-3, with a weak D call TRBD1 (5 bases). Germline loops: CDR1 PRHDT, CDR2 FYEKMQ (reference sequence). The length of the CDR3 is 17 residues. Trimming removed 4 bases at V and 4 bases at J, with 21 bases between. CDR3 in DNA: TGTGCCAGCAGCTCCCCAGTCGTGGCAGGGTCGGCAGATACGCAGTATTTT. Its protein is CASSSPVVAGSADTQYF.

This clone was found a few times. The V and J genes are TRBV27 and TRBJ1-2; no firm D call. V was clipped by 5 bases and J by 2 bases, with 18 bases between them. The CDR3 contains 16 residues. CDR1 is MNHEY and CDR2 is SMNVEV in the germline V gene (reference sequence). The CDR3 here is CASSPRPTVPNYGYTF. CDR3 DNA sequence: TGTGCCAGCAGTCCCCGACCCACGGTCCCCAACTATGGCTACACCTTC.

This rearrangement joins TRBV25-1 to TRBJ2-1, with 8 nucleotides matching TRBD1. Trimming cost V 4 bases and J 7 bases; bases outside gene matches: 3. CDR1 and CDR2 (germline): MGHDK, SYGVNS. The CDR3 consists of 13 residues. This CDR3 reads CASSGQGRNEQFF. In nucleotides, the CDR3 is TGTGCCAGCAGTGGACAGGGGCGTAATGAGCAGTTCTTC.

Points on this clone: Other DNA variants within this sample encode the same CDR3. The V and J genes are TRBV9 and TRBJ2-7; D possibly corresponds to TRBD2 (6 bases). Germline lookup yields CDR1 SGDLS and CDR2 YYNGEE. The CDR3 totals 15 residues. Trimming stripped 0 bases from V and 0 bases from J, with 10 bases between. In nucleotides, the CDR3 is TGTGCCAGCAGCGTAGGTGGGGGGACCTCCTACGAGCAGTACTTC. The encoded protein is CASSVGGGTSYEQYF.

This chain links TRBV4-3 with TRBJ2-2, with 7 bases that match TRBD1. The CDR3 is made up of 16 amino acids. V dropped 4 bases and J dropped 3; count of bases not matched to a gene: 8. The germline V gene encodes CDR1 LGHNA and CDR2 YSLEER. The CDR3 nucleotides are TGCGCCAGCAGCCGGTTACAGGGGTCGGACACCGGGGAGCTGTTTTTT. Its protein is CASSRLQGSDTGELFF.

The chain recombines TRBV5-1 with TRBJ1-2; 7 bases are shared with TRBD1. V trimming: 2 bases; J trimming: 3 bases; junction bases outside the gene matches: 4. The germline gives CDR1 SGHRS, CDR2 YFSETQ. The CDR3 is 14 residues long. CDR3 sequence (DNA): TGCGCCAGCAGCTTTCTAGGGGGCGACTATGGCTACACCTTC. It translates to CASSFLGGDYGYTF.

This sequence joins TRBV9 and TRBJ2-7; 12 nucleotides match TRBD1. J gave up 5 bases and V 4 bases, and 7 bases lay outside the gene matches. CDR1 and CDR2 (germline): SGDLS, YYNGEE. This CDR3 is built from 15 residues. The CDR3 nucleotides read TGTGCCAGCAGCTTTGCCGGGACAGGGGGCGACGAGCAGTACTTC. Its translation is CASSFAGTGGDEQYF.

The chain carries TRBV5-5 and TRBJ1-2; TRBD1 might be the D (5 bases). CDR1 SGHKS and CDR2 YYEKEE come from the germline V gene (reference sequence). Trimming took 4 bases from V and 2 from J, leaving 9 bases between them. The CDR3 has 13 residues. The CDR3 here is CASSIRQNYGYTF. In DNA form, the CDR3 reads TGTGCCAGCAGCATTAGACAGAACTATGGCTACACCTTC.